This entry concerns a single TCR beta chain. The data belong to a study of blood T cell repertoires in COVID-19. Study as a whole: The United States, Italy and Spain were the sources of the acute and convalescent COVID-19 samples. Sources were T cells, B-cell-depleted T cells, or PBMCs; the material itself was cDNA or gDNA.

The table came from immunoSEQ multiplex PCR; TCRdb's copy has only in-frame clones and leaves some out. Here the sample spans about 360,000 clones, about 87% being singletons. Participants' own reports of clinical history determined their cohort assignment. The V gene end was trimmed by 0 bases and the J gene end by 7 bases; junction bases not matched to a gene: 6. The CDR3 covers 16 residues. In germline, CDR1 is SGHNT, CDR2 YYREEE (reference sequence). The receptor was isolated from a young man who had recovered from COVID-19. Material: PBMCs or T cells enriched from blood (not recorded which). The V and J genes are TRBV5-4 and TRBJ2-3; 12 bases line up with TRBD2. CDR3 in amino acids: CASSLGAGTSGYTQYF. The CDR3 nucleotides are TGTGCCAGCAGCTTGGGGGCCGGGACTAGCGGGTATACGCAGTATTTT.